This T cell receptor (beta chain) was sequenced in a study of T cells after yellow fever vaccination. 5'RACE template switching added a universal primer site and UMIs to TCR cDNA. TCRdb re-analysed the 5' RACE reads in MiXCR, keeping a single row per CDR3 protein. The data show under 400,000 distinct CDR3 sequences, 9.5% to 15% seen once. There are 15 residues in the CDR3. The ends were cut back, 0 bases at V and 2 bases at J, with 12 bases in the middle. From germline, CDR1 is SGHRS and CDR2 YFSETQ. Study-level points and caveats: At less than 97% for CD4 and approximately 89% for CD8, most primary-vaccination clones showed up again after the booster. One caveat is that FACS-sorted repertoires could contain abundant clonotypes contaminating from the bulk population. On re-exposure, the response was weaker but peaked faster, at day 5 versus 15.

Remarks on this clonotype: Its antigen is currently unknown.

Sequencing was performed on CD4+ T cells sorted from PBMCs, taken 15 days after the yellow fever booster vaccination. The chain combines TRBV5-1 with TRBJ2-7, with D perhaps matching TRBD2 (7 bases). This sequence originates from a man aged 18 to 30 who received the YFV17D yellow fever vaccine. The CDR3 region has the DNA TGCGCCAGCAGCTTGGTGGCGGGGGCGACCTACGAGCAGTACGTC. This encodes CASSLVAGATYEQYV.